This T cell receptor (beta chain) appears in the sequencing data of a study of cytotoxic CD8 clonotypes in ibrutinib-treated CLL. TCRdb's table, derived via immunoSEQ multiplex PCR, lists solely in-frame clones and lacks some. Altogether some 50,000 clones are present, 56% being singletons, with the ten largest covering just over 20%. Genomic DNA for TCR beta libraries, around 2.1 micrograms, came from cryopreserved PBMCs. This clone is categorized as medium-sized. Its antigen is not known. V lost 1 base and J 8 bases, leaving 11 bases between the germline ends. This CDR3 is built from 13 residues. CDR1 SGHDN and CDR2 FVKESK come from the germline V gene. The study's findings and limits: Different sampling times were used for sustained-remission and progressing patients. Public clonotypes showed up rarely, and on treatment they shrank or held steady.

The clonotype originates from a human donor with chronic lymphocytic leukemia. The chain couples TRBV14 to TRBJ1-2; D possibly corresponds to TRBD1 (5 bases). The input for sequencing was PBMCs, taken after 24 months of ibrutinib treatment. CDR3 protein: CASSQVGAQGYTF. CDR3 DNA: TGTGCCAGCAGCCAAGTAGGGGCCCAGGGCTACACCTTC.